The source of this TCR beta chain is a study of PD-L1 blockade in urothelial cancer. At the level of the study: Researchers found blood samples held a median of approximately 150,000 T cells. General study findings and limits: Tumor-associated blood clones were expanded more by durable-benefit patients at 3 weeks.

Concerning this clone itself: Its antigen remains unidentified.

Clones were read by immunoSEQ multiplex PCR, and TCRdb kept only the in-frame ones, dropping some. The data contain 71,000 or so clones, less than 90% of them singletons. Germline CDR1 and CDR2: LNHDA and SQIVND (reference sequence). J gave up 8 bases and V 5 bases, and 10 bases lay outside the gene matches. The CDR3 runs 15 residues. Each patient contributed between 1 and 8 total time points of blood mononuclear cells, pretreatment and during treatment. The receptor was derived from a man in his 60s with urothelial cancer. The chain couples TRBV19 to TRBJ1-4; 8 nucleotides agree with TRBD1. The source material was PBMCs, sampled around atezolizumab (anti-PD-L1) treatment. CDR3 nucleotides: TGTGCCAGTAGTGTTCCGGGACAGGCCTGGGAAAAACTGTTTTTT. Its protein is CASSVPGQAWEKLFF.